This T cell receptor beta chain was identified during a study of blood T cell repertoires in COVID-19. Study overall: Researchers got acute and convalescent COVID-19 samples from the United States, Italy and Spain. Nucleic acid was either cDNA or gDNA, and it came from T cells, B-cell-depleted T cells, or PBMCs.

Per germline, CDR1 SGHTA and CDR2 FQGNSA. Between the trimmed V and J ends, which lost 5 bases and 11 bases, there was a span of 12 bases. CDR3 length: 11 residues. The authors' processing: Estimates of nucleated cell counts were drawn from the amplification of reference gene primers. TCRdb's table, derived via immunoSEQ multiplex PCR, lists solely in-frame clones and lacks some. V, J and clone size derive from that table, while D and trimming were established from the DNA sequence. The sample shows roughly 220,000 clones, around 84% of them seen only once. This receptor was taken from a man between 60 and 75 years old with acute or convalescent COVID-19. The sample taken for sequencing was peripheral blood. The chain has TRBV7-2 and TRBJ1-1; D gene ambiguous. Here the CDR3 reads CASSRREGAFF. The DNA of the CDR3 is TGTGCCAGCAGCCGCCGGGAGGGCGCTTTCTTT.